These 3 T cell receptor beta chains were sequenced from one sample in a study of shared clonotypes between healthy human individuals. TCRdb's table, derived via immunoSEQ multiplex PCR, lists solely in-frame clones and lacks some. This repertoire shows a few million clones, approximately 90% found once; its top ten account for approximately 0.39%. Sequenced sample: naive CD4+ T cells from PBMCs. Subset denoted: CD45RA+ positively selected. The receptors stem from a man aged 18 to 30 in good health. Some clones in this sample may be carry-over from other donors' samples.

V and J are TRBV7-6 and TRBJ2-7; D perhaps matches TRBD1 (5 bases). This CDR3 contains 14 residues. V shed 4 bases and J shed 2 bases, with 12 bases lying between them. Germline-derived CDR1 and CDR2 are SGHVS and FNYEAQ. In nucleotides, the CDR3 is TGTGCCAGCAGCTCCTACAGGTCTGCCTACGAGCAGTACTTC. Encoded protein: CASSSYRSAYEQYF.

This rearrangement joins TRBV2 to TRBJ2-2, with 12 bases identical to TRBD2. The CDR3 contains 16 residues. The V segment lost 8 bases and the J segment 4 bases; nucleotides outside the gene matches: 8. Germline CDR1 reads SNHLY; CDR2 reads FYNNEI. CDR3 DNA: TGTGCCAGCTCTCCGACTAGCGGGAGTGGCACCGGGGAGCTGTTTTTT. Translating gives CASSPTSGSGTGELFF. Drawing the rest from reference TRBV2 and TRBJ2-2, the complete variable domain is EPEVTQTPSHQVTQMGQEVILRCVPISNHLYFYWYRQILGQKVEFLVSFYNNEISEKSEIFDDQFSVERPDGSNFTLKIRSTKLEDSAMYFCASSPTSGSGTGELFFGEGSRLTVL.

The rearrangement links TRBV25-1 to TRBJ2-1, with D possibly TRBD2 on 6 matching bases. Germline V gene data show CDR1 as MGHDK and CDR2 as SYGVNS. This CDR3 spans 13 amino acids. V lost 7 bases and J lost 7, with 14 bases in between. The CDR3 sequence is CASKPAGVNEQFF. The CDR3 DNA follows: TGTGCCAGCAAGCCAGCGGGCGTAAATGAGCAGTTCTTC. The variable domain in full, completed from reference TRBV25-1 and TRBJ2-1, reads EADIYQTPRYLVIGTGKKITLECSQTMGHDKMYWYQQDPGMELHLIHYSYGVNSTEKGDLSSESTVSRIRTEHFPLTLESARPSHTSQYLCASKPAGVNEQFFGPGTRLTVL.